The 3 T cell receptor beta chains presented below share a single source sample, sequenced in a study of cytomegalovirus exposure and HLA in healthy donors. PCR was performed using 60 Vbeta and 13 Jbeta primers. Here immunoSEQ multiplex PCR was the method, and the copy in TCRdb shows in-frame clones only, minus some. The table lists 150,000 to 200,000 clones, 70% to 90% of them singletons. The sample comprised PBMCs. These TCRs come from a man aged 25-40 years in good health and CMV-seropositive.

The V call is TRBV9, the J call TRBJ2-5; D possibly corresponds to TRBD2 (5 bases). The CDR3 contains 15 residues. Trimming removed 3 bases from V and 5 bases from J, with 17 bases in between. The germline CDR1 and CDR2 sequences are SGDLS and YYNGEE. The CDR3 here is CASSAAPGLGETQYF. CDR3 nucleotides: TGTGCCAGCAGCGCCGCCCCCGGACTGGGGGAGACCCAGTACTTC.

This clone has a single count. This chain links TRBV5-4 with TRBJ1-1, with D perhaps TRBD1 (6 bases). The CDR3 is 16 residues long. Germline CDR1 SGHNT, CDR2 YYREEE (reference sequence). The V end lost 4 bases, the J end lost 1 base, and 17 bases lay between the germline ends. The CDR3 reads CASSQSPRGGNTEAFF. CDR3 in DNA: TGTGCCAGCAGCCAATCCCCTCGAGGGGGGAACACTGAAGCTTTCTTT. The complete variable domain, with remaining parts taken from reference TRBV5-4 and TRBJ1-1, reads ETGVTQSPTHLIKTRGQQVTLRCSSQSGHNTVSWYQQALGQGPQFIFQYYREEENGRGNFPPRFSGLQFPNYSSELNVNALELDDSALYLCASSQSPRGGNTEAFFGQGTRLTVV.

The chain is built from TRBV27 and TRBJ2-2, with a possible D match to TRBD2 (6 bases). Trimming pared 4 bases from V and 5 bases from J, leaving 8 bases between. Germline CDR1 reads MNHEY; CDR2 reads SMNVEV (reference sequence). The CDR3 has 13 residues. The CDR3 protein is CASSYGGTGELFF. CDR3 bases: TGTGCCAGCAGTTATGGGGGGACCGGGGAGCTGTTTTTT.